This T cell receptor (beta chain) was recovered during a study of T cell responses to AZD1222 COVID-19 vaccine. Profiled with immunoSEQ multiplex PCR; TCRdb holds only in-frame clones, not every one. The sample lists some 170,000 clones; approximately 88% were seen once. Overall study findings and caveats: Most donors were white British and more were female, and clonal diversity was possibly underestimated. Spike-wide coverage was observed for vaccine-associated CD4 TCRs, with dominant responses at 160-218 and 743-854. Only a handful of AZD1222 recipients, more than five in all, had baseline seropositivity.

This clone has only one observation. The antigen remains undetermined. This sequence originates from an adult who received the AZD1222 COVID-19 vaccine. Material: peripheral blood, obtained 28 days after the second AZD1222 dose.

The CDR3 here is CSASREDEQYF. DNA of the CDR3: TGCAGTGCTAGCCGAGAGGACGAGCAGTACTTC. This chain uses TRBV20-1 with TRBJ2-7; D call uncertain. This CDR3 spans 11 amino acids. Trimming shortened V by 3 bases and J by 5 bases, and 8 bases separated the two germline ends. CDR1 DFQATT and CDR2 SNEGSKA come from the germline V gene (reference sequence).